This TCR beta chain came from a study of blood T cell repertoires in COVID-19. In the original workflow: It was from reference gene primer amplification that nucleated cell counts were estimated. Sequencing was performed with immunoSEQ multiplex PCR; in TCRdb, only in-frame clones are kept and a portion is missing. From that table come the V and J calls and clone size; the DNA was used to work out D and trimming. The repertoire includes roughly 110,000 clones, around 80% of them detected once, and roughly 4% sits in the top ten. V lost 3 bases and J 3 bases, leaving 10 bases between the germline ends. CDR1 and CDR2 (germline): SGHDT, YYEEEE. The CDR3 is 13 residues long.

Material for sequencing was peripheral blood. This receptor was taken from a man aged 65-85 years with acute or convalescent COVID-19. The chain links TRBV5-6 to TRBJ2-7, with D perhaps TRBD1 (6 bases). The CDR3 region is CASSSTGFYEQYF. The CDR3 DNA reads TGTGCCAGCAGCTCTACAGGGTTCTACGAGCAGTACTTC. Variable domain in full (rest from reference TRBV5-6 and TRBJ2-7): DAGVTQSPTHLIKTRGQQVTLRCSPKSGHDTVSWYQQALGQGPQFIFQYYEEEERQRGNFPDRFSGHQFPNYSSELNVNALLLGDSALYLCASSSTGFYEQYFGPGTRLTVT.